Listed below are T cell receptor beta chains from one sample, sequenced in a study of a mutant IDH1 vaccine in newly diagnosed glioma. Clones were sequenced by immunoSEQ multiplex PCR, and TCRdb holds only the in-frame ones, with some missing. Here the sample spans 20,000 to 25,000 clones, roughly 84% being singletons. The sequenced sample was PBMCs, obtained from a glioma patient treated with radiotherapy, temozolomide or both. These receptors were taken from a man between 35 and 55 years old with glioma. Each CDR3 is given with its conserved first and last residue. The order of the fields is clone size, V gene, J gene, D gene, CDR3 protein, CDR3 DNA. D genes are given only for firm matches. Rows give clone size only sometimes, using once, few, many, or a class for an expanded clone.

.	TRBV5-1	TRBJ2-1	.	CASSSHRDASYNEQFF	TGCGCCAGCAGCTCCCACCGGGACGCCTCCTACAATGAGCAGTTCTTC
.	TRBV7-9	TRBJ1-2	TRBD1	CASSFFPGGPNYGYTF	TGTGCCAGCAGCTTTTTCCCAGGGGGGCCTAACTATGGCTACACCTTC
.	TRBV18	TRBJ1-2	TRBD1	CASSPLLGQGDGYTF	TGTGCCAGCTCACCACTCTTAGGACAGGGTGATGGCTACACCTTC
.	TRBV7-8	TRBJ1-4	TRBD1	CASSPTGTVQEKLFF	TGTGCCAGCAGCCCAACCGGGACAGTTCAAGAAAAACTGTTTTTT
.	TRBV25-1	TRBJ1-2	.	CASSEFGVRYGYTF	TGTGCCAGCAGTGAATTTGGGGTACGGTATGGCTACACCTTC
.	TRBV6-6	TRBJ1-4	.	CASSDFLQGSGEKLFF	TGTGCCAGCAGTGACTTCCTCCAGGGTTCGGGCGAAAAACTGTTTTTT
.	TRBV9	TRBJ1-1	.	CASSVGSSLANTEAFF	TGTGCCAGCAGCGTAGGCTCCTCCTTGGCGAACACTGAAGCTTTCTTT
.	TRBV4-2	TRBJ1-1	.	CASSQGAGMNTEAFF	TGTGCCAGCAGCCAAGGCGCCGGCATGAACACTGAAGCTTTCTTT
few	TRBV4-1	TRBJ1-1	.	CASSQGTTTVNTEAFF	TGCGCCAGCAGCCAAGGGACAACGACAGTAAACACTGAAGCTTTCTTT
.	TRBV19	TRBJ1-1	.	CASSIVVGITEAFF	TGTGCCAGTAGTATAGTTGTGGGGATTACTGAAGCTTTCTTT
.	TRBV6-1	TRBJ1-2	.	CASSRSSSYGYTF	TGTGCCAGCAGCCGCTCATCGAGCTATGGCTACACCTTC
.	TRBV5-1	TRBJ1-1	TRBD1	CASSSAGTGGTEAFF	TGCGCCAGCAGCTCGGCTGGGACAGGGGGCACTGAAGCTTTCTTT
few	TRBV30	TRBJ2-3	.	CAWSVGRGGADTQYF	TGTGCCTGGAGTGTAGGTCGAGGGGGGGCGGATACGCAGTATTTT
.	TRBV30	TRBJ1-1	.	CAWSLRSGTEAFF	TGTGCCTGGAGCTTACGATCTGGCACTGAAGCTTTCTTT
.	TRBV5-8	TRBJ1-2	.	CASSPMTHGYTF	TGTGCCAGCAGCCCCATGACACATGGCTACACCTTC
.	TRBV1	TRBJ1-5	.	CTSSQDPINRAKGGNQPQHF	TGCACCAGCAGCCAAGATCCTATTAACAGGGCTAAGGGCGGCAATCAGCCCCAGCATTTT
few	TRBV30	TRBJ1-2	.	CAWNRQTVNYGYTF	TGTGCCTGGAACCGGCAGACTGTTAACTATGGCTACACCTTC
few	TRBV5-1	TRBJ1-2	.	CASSSGGANYGYTF	TGCGCCAGCAGCTCGGGGGGGGCTAACTATGGCTACACCTTC
.	TRBV2	TRBJ2-2	TRBD2	CASSGLAGTGELFF	TGTGCCAGCAGTGGGCTAGCGGGAACCGGGGAGCTGTTTTTT
.	TRBV29-1	TRBJ1-2	TRBD1	CSVGTGGYYGYTF	TGCAGCGTAGGGACAGGGGGCTACTATGGCTACACCTTC
.	TRBV5-1	TRBJ1-1	.	CASSLGTGNTEAFF	TGCGCCAGCAGCTTGGGGACGGGGAACACTGAAGCTTTCTTT
.	TRBV19	TRBJ1-1	TRBD1	CATTDRAESTEAFF	TGTGCCACCACGGACAGGGCGGAGAGCACTGAAGCTTTCTTT
.	TRBV1	TRBJ2-2	.	CTSSQPEGQSNTGELFF	TGCACCAGCAGCCAACCCGAGGGACAATCGAACACCGGGGAGCTGTTTTTT
.	TRBV6-1	TRBJ2-5	.	CASSEVTATRETQYF	TGTGCCAGCAGTGAAGTAACGGCGACGAGGGAGACCCAGTACTTC
.	TRBV2	TRBJ1-5	.	CASSENSPRDQPQHF	TGTGCCAGCAGTGAAAACAGTCCCCGCGATCAGCCCCAGCATTTT
once	TRBV2	TRBJ1-1	.	CASRWSPNTEAFF	TGTGCCAGCAGGTGGTCGCCGAACACTGAAGCTTTCTTT
few	TRBV27	TRBJ1-2	.	CASKGGSQLNYGYTF	TGTGCCAGCAAGGGGGGCAGTCAGCTAAACTATGGCTACACCTTC
.	TRBV7-9	TRBJ2-1	.	CASSLAGVYNEQFF	TGTGCCAGCAGCTTAGCGGGAGTATACAATGAGCAGTTCTTC
few	TRBV5-1	TRBJ1-1	.	CASSLERGGSEAFF	TGCGCCAGCAGCTTGGAGAGAGGCGGCTCTGAAGCTTTCTTT
.	TRBV5-1	TRBJ1-4	.	CASSLFTGNEKLFF	TGCGCCAGCAGCTTGTTTACCGGTAATGAAAAACTGTTTTTT